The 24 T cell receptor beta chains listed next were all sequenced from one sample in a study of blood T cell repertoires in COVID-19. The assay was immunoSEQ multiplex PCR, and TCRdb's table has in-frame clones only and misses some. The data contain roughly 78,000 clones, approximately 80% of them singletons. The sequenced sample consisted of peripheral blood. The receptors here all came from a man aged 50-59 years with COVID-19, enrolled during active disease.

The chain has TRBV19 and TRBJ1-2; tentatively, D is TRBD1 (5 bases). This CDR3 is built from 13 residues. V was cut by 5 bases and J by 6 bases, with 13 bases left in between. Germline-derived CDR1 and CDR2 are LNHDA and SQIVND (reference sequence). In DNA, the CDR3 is TGTGCCAGTAGTCGACAGCCAGGGCATGGCTACACCTTC. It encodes CASSRQPGHGYTF.

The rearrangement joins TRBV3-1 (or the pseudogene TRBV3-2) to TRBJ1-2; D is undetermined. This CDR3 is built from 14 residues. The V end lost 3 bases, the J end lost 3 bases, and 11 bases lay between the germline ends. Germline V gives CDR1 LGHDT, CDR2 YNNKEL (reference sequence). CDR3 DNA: TGTGCCAGCAGCCAGGGCGTTGATTACTATGGCTACACCTTC. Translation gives CASSQGVDYYGYTF.

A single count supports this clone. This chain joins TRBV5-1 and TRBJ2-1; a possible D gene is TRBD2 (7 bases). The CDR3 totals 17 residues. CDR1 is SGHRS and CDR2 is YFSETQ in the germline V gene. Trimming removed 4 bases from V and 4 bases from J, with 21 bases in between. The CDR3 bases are TGCGCCAGCAGCCCCTCGGCTAGCGGAGGGGGTTACAATGAGCAGTTCTTC. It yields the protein CASSPSASGGGYNEQFF.

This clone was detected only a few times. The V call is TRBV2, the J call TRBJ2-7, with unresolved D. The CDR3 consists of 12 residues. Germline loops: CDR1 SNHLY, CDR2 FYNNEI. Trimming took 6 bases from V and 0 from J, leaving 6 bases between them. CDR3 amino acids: CASSQSSYEQYF. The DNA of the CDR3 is TGTGCCAGCAGCCAGTCCTCCTACGAGCAGTACTTC.

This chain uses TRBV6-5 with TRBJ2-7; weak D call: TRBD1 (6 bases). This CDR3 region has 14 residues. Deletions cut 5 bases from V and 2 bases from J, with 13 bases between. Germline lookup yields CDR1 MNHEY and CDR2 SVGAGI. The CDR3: CASSPQKGAYEQYF. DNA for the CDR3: TGTGCCAGCAGTCCCCAGAAGGGGGCCTACGAGCAGTACTTC.

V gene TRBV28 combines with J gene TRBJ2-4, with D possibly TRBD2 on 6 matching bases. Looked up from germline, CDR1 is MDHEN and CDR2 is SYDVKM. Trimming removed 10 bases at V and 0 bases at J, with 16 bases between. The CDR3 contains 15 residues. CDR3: CAISSGDGAKNIQYF. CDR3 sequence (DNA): TGTGCCATCTCTTCGGGGGACGGAGCCAAAAACATTCAGTACTTC.

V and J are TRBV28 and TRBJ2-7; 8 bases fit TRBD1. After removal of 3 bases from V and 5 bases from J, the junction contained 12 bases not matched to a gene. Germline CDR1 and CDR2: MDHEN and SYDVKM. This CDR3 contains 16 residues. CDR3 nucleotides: TGTGCCAGCAGTTTTGAAGCCGGCAGGGGGCAAAACGAGCAGTACTTC. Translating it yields CASSFEAGRGQNEQYF.

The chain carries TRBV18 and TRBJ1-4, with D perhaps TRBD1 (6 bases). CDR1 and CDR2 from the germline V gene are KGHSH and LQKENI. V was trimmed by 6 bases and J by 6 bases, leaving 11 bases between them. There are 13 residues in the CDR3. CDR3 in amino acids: CASSRPGDEKLFF. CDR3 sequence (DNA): TGTGCCAGCTCGCGGCCAGGGGATGAAAAACTGTTTTTT.

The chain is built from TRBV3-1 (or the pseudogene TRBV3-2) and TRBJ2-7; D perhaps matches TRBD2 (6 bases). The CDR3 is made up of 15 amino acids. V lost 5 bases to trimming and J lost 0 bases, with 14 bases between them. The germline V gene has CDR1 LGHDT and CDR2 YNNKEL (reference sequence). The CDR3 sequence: CASSFGAGSSYEQYF. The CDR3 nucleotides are TGTGCCAGCAGCTTTGGAGCGGGTAGCTCCTACGAGCAGTACTTC.

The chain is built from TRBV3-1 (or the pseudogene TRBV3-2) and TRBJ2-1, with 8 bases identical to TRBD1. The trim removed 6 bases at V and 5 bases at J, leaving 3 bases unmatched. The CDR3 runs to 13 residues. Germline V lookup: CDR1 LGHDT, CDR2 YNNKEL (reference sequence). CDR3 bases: TGTGCCAGCAGGGGGACAGGTCACAATGAGCAGTTCTTC. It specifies CASRGTGHNEQFF.

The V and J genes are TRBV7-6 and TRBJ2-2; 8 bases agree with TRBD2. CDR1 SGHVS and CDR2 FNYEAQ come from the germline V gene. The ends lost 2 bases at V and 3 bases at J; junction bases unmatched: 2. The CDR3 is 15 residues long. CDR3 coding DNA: TGTGCCAGCAGCTTACTAGCGGGCGACACCGGGGAGCTGTTTTTT. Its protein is CASSLLAGDTGELFF.

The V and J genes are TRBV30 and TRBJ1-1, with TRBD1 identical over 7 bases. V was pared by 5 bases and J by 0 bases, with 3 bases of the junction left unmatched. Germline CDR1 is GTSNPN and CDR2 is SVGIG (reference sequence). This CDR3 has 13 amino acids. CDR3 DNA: TGTGCCTGGGAGGGACAGATGAACACTGAAGCTTTCTTT. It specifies CAWEGQMNTEAFF. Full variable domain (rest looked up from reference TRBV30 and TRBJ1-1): SQTIHQWPATLVQPVGSPLSLECTVEGTSNPNLYWYRQAAGRGLQLLFYSVGIGQISSEVPQNLSASRPQDRQFILSSKKLLLSDSGFYLCAWEGQMNTEAFFGQGTRLTVV.

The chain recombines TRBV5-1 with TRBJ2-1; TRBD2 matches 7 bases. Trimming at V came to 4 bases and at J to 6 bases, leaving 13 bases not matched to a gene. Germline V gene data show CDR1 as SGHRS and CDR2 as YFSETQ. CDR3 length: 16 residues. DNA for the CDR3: TGCGCCAGCAGCCTGAGCGGACTAGGGACTCCCAATGAGCAGTTCTTC. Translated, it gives CASSLSGLGTPNEQFF.

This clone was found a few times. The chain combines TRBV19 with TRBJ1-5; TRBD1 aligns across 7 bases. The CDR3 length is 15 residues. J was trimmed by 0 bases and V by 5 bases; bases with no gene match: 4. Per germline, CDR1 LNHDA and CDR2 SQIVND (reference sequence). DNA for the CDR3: TGTGCCAGTAGTGTACAGGGGAATAGCAATCAGCCCCAGCATTTT. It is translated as CASSVQGNSNQPQHF. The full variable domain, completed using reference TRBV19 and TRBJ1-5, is DGGITQSPKYLFRKEGQNVTLSCEQNLNHDAMYWYRQDPGQGLRLIYYSQIVNDFQKGDIAEGYSVSREKKESFPLTVTSAQKNPTAFYLCASSVQGNSNQPQHFGDGTRLSIL.

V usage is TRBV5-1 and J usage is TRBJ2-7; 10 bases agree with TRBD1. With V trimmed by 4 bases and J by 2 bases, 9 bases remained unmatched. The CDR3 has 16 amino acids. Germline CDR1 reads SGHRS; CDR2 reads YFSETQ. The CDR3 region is CASSPDIGTGAYEQYF. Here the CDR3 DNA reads TGCGCCAGCAGCCCGGATATTGGGACAGGGGCCTACGAGCAGTACTTC. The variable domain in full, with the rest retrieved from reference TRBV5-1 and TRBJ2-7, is KAGVTQTPRYLIKTRGQQVTLSCSPISGHRSVSWYQQTPGQGLQFLFEYFSETQRNKGNFPGRFSGRQFSNSRSEMNVSTLELGDSALYLCASSPDIGTGAYEQYFGPGTRLTVT.

The CDR3 protein is CASVNLPGTEITEAFF. The DNA of the CDR3 is TGTGCCAGCGTGAATCTCCCCGGGACAGAGATCACTGAAGCTTTCTTT. J is TRBJ1-1 and V is TRBV28; 7 bases are shared with TRBD1. The CDR3 runs to 16 residues. From germline, CDR1 is MDHEN and CDR2 SYDVKM. Unmatched junction bases numbered 16, after V lost 8 bases and J lost 4 bases.

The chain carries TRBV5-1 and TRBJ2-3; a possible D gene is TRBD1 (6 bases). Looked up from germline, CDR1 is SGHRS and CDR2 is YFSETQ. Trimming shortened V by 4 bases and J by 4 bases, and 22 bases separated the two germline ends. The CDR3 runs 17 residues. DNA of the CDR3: TGCGCCAGCAGCGGGGGACATCGAGTTAATATACCAGATACGCAGTATTTT. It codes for CASSGGHRVNIPDTQYF.

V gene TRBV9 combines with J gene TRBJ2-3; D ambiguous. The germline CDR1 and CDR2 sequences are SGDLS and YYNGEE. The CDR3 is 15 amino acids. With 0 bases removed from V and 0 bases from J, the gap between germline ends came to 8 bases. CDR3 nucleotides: TGTGCCAGCAGCGTAGCTATGACTAGCACAGATACGCAGTATTTT. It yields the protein CASSVAMTSTDTQYF.

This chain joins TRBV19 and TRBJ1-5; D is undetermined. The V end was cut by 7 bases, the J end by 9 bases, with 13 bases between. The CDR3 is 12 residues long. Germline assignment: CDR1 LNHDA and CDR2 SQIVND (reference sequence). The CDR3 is CASNTREGPQHF. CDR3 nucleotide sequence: TGTGCCAGTAACACCCGGGAAGGGCCCCAGCATTTT.

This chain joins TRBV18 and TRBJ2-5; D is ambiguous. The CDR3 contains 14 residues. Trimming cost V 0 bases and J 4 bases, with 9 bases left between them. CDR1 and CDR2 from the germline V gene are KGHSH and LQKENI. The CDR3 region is CASSPPAGRETQYF. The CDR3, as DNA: TGTGCCAGCTCACCACCGGCAGGTAGAGAGACCCAGTACTTC. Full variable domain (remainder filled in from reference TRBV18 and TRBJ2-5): NAGVMQNPRHLVRRRGQEARLRCSPMKGHSHVYWYRQLPEEGLKFMVYLQKENIIDESGMPKERFSAEFPKEGPSILRIQQVVRGDSAAYFCASSPPAGRETQYFGPGTRLLVL.

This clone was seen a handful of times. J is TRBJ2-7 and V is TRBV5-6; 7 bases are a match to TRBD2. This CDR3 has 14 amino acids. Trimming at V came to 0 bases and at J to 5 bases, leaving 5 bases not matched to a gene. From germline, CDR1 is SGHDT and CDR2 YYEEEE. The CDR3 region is CASSLGLAIDEQYF. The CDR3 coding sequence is TGTGCCAGCAGCTTGGGACTAGCTATCGACGAGCAGTACTTC.

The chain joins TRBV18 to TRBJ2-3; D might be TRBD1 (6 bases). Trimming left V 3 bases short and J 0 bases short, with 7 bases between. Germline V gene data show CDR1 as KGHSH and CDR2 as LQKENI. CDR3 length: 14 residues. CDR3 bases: TGTGCCAGCTCACCGGACAGAAGCACAGATACGCAGTATTTT. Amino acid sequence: CASSPDRSTDTQYF.

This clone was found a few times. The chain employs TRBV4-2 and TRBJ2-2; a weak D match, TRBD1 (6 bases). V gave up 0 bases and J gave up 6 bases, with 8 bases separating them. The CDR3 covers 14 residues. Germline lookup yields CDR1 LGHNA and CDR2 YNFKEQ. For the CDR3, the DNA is TGTGCCAGCAGCCAAGATCAGGGGTCCGGGGAGCTGTTTTTT. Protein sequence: CASSQDQGSGELFF.

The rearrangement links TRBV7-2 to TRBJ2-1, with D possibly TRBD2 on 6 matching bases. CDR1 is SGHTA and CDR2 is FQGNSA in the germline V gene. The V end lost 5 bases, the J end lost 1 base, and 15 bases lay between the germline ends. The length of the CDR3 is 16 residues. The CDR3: CASSRGLLRSYNEQFF. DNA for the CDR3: TGTGCCAGCAGCCGGGGACTTCTTCGATCCTACAATGAGCAGTTCTTC.